Sequencing of this T cell receptor (beta chain) was carried out in a study of control samples from healthy donors and cancer patients. V shed 2 bases, J shed 7 bases, and the junction held 12 bases outside the gene matches. CDR1 is LGHDT, CDR2 YNNKEL, per germline (reference sequence). The CDR3 runs to 17 residues. Clones were read by immunoSEQ multiplex PCR, and TCRdb kept only the in-frame ones, dropping some. The sample lists 250,000 to 300,000 clones; about 80% were seen once. The gene calls are TRBV3-1 (or the pseudogene TRBV3-2) and TRBJ1-4; TRBD1 aligns across 8 bases. Specimen: PBMCs. The clonotype originates from an older woman with lung cancer. Here the CDR3 reads CASSQPPSGTGGEKLFF. CDR3 DNA sequence: TGTGCCAGCAGCCAACCGCCCTCCGGGACAGGCGGTGAAAAACTGTTTTTT.